This T cell receptor beta chain was retrieved from a study of control samples from healthy donors and cancer patients. Sequencing was performed with immunoSEQ multiplex PCR; in TCRdb, only in-frame clones are kept and a portion is missing. Of roughly 150,000 clones listed, about 91% are singletons. CDR3 length: 18 amino acids. Germline trimming cut 6 bases from V and 2 bases from J; bases unmatched to any gene: 10. In germline, CDR1 is MDHEN, CDR2 SYDVKM. The sample taken for sequencing was blood. V usage is TRBV28 and J usage is TRBJ2-6, with 10 bases lining up with TRBD1. This clonotype was sampled from a young man in good health. CDR3 sequence: CASSTPDRGLAGANVLTF. For the CDR3, the DNA is TGTGCCAGCAGCACCCCCGACAGGGGGCTAGCTGGGGCCAACGTCCTGACTTTC. Full variable domain (missing parts from reference TRBV28 and TRBJ2-6): DVKVTQSSRYLVKRTGEKVFLECVQDMDHENMFWYRQDPGLGLRLIYFSYDVKMKEKGDIPEGYSVSREKKERFSLILESASTNQTSMYLCASSTPDRGLAGANVLTFGAGSRLTVL.